This T cell receptor beta chain is from a study of neoadjuvant anti-PD-1 for oral cavity cancer (dated by TCRdb to about 2021). At the level of the whole study: Patients mostly received three to four biweekly doses of nivolumab at 3 mg/kg before curative-intent surgical resection. Patients who did not progress were given a fourth nivolumab dose at about day 43 and had definitive surgical resection on days 50-56. Responders were defined as patients with complete response, partial response or stable disease by RECIST 1.1; non-responders were defined as patients with progression. A 33% response rate was observed in the parent correlative cohort, in which around 13 patients were included.

For deep sequencing, PBMC libraries mostly used around 470 ng of input genomic DNA, with six replicates for each sample. TCRbeta libraries were prepared with the immunoSEQ hsTCRbeta kit according to the manufacturer's instructions. The finished libraries were brought together in one pool at approximately 3.1 nM, which was then read using an Illumina NovaSeq 6000 S4 flow cell. The original methods were these. The immunoSEQ Analyzer handled quality control and preprocessing of the raw data. The analysis was restricted to productive rearrangements, with each unique CDR3 amino acid sequence defining a clonotype. Repertoire clonality was estimated as the Gini-Simpson index, computed with the R package tcR. Student's t test was used to compare Gini indices, and Pearson correlation was used to assess associations with tumor size change. Entries here come from immuneACCESS through TCRdb and include only in-frame sequences with V and J called. Some clones fail to appear in such tables; in the studies checked, an unresolved V gene covers under half of the shortfall, and the cause of the remainder is unknown. The V and J calls and clone size come from that table; D and trimming were worked out from the DNA. In all, the sample holds around 17,000 clones, and about 68% of those were seen once. About 2.4% of the sample is held by the ten biggest clonotypes.

As regards this clone: Its antigen is still unknown. No base quality values were provided; no much bigger clone lies one nucleotide off.

The time point label on this specimen signifies: before neoadjuvant nivolumab. Patients were newly diagnosed with stage II-IVA oral cavity squamous cell carcinoma and had received no prior systemic or radiation treatment. The cohort consisted of patients with HPV-negative, locally advanced oral cavity squamous cell carcinoma. No culture maintenance or expansion was done, as the peripheral blood mononuclear cells went straight to analysis. The samples were drawn from a longitudinal correlative study tied to a single-arm phase II trial testing neoadjuvant nivolumab in oral cavity squamous cell carcinoma. Subject-matched pre- and post-treatment PBMCs and tumors from three responders and three non-responders underwent genomic DNA-based TCRbeta sequencing. Peripheral blood mononuclear cells were collected once before nivolumab treatment and again after treatment, at the time of surgery. The Maxwell RSC DNA from Cells kit was used to isolate genomic DNA from PBMCs.

CDR1 SGHRS and CDR2 YFSETQ are derived from the germline V gene. The CDR3 holds 15 amino acids from the cysteine to the phenylalanine. Only CDR3 DNA remains: 45 bases, in frame from the first base. V lost 2 bases and J lost 0 bases; the stretch between them is 6 bases long. On the study overall, not on this receptor specifically: After neoadjuvant nivolumab, significantly higher T cell clonality (Gini index) was found within PBMCs in non-responders than in responders. Only a few patients per response group were included in the TCR analyses, and the authors called for validation in larger cohorts. A higher pretreatment blood Treg/Th17 ratio correlated with both higher pretreatment blood TCRbeta clonality and lower post-treatment tumor TCRbeta clonality.

The starting material was PBMCs, obtained before nivolumab (anti-PD-1) treatment. The chain couples TRBV5-1 to TRBJ2-6; the D gene is not confidently resolved. The sequence was obtained from a person aged 35 to 85 with oral cavity squamous cell carcinoma. The DNA reads as follows: TGCGCCAGCAGCTTAGCCCGCTCTGGGGCCAACGTCCTGACTTTC. The encoded protein is CASSLARSGANVLTF.